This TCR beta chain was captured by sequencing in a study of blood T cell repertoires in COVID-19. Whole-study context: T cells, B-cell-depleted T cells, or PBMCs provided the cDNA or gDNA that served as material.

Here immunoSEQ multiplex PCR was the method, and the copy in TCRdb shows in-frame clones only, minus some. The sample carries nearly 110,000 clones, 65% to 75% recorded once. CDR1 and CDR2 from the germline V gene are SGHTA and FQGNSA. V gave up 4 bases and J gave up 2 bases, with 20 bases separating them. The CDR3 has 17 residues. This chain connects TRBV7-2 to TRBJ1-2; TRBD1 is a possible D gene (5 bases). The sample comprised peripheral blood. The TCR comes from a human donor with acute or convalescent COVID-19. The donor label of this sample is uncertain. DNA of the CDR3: TGTGCCAGCAGCTCTCGCCGGGGGTTCGCTGTGAACTATGGCTACACCTTC. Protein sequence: CASSSRRGFAVNYGYTF.